This T cell receptor (beta chain) was captured by sequencing in a study of monozygotic twins with cystic fibrosis. This CDR3 region has 16 residues. The germline CDR1 and CDR2 sequences are SGDLS and YYNGEE. Trimming stripped 1 base from V and 2 bases from J, with 14 bases between. General study findings and limits: Monozygotic CF twin pairs shared significantly more nucleotide-identical clonotypes than unrelated CF individuals did.

This clone appeared a single time. Its antigen is still unknown. Only in-frame clones appear in the TCRdb table, and some are missing; sequencing was by immunoSEQ multiplex PCR. The data contain just under 20,000 clones, roughly 89% of them singletons. V is TRBV9 and J is TRBJ2-3; D unclear. This clonotype was sampled from a girl aged 2-10 years with cystic fibrosis. The source material was blood. The CDR3, as DNA: TGTGCCAGCAGCGTACGCGGTGTTGCCACCACAGATACGCAGTATTTT. Residues: CASSVRGVATTDTQYF.